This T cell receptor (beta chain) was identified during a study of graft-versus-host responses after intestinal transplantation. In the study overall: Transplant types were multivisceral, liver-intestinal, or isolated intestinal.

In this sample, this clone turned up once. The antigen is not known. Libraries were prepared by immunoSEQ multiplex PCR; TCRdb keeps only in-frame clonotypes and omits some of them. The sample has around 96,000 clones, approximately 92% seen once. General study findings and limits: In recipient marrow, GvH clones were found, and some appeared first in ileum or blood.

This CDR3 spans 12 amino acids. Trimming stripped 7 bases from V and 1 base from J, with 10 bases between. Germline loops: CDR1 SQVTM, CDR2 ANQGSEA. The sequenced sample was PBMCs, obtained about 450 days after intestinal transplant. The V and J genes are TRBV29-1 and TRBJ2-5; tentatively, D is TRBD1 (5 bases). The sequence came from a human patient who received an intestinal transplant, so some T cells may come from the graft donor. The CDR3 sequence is CSGGTGQETQYF. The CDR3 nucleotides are TGCAGCGGGGGCACGGGCCAAGAGACCCAGTACTTC.